The 21 T cell receptor beta chains below come from one sample, sequenced in a study of PD-1 and CTLA-4 blockade in melanoma. TCRdb's copy holds only in-frame clones and misses some; the assay was immunoSEQ multiplex PCR. The sample includes 15,000 to 20,000 clones, under 85% seen only once; the top ten take roughly 15%. Sequenced here: CD8+ T cells from peripheral blood, sampled before anti-PD-1 treatment. All receptors come from a human donor with melanoma.

The chain is built from TRBV19 and TRBJ2-5; TRBD1 matches 7 bases. Trimming at V came to 9 bases and at J to 8 bases, leaving 21 bases not matched to a gene. The CDR3 has 16 amino acids. Germline V gene data show CDR1 as LNHDA and CDR2 as SQIVND (reference sequence). The CDR3 sequence: CASRPGTALTWDTQYF. The DNA of the CDR3 is TGTGCCAGCAGGCCCGGGACAGCGCTTACGTGGGATACCCAGTACTTC.

This clone was seen just once. The chain uses TRBV29-1 and TRBJ2-5, with D perhaps TRBD1 (5 bases). Trimming stripped 0 bases from V and 4 bases from J, with 15 bases between. The CDR3 consists of 15 residues. Germline assignment: CDR1 SQVTM and CDR2 ANQGSEA. The CDR3 loop reads CSVEDQETEGETQYF. CDR3 nucleotides: TGCAGCGTTGAAGATCAGGAGACAGAAGGAGAGACCCAGTACTTC.

CDR3 in amino acids: CASSLGARSSYEQYF. The CDR3 DNA reads as TGTGCCAGCAGTTTAGGTGCACGATCTTCCTACGAGCAGTACTTC. The V and J genes are TRBV27 and TRBJ2-7; D gene uncertain. Germline V gives CDR1 MNHEY, CDR2 SMNVEV (reference sequence). The V end was cut by 2 bases, the J end by 1 base, with 12 bases between. This CDR3 is built from 15 residues.

The gene calls are TRBV12-3 or TRBV12-4 and TRBJ2-2, with unresolved D. The CDR3 runs 11 residues. V dropped 3 bases and J dropped 7 bases, with 3 bases sitting between them. The DNA for the CDR3 is TGTGCCAGCAGTTTCAGCGGGGAGCTGTTTTTT. Residues: CASSFSGELFF.

This clone was counted only a few times. This rearrangement joins TRBV27 to TRBJ1-1; D gene uncertain. The germline CDR1 and CDR2 sequences are MNHEY and SMNVEV (reference sequence). The CDR3 length is 13 residues. Trimming left V 1 base short and J 1 base short, with 4 bases between. The CDR3 DNA is TGTGCCAGCAGTTTATACAAGAACACTGAAGCTTTCTTT. Its protein product is CASSLYKNTEAFF.

The chain combines TRBV10-3 with TRBJ2-7; D not resolved. Germline V gene data show CDR1 as ENHRY and CDR2 as SYGVKD. The V gene lost 2 bases and the J gene lost 2 bases, with 10 bases spanning the gap. The CDR3 loop spans 14 amino acids. CDR3 nucleotides: TGTGCCATCAGTGAGGGGCAGAACACCTACGAGCAGTACTTC. This gives the protein CAISEGQNTYEQYF.

CDR3 in DNA: TGTGCCAGTAGGCATACAGGGGAGAAACTGTTTTTT. This gives the protein CASRHTGEKLFF. The gene calls are TRBV19 and TRBJ1-4; 7 bases align to TRBD1. This CDR3 contains 12 residues. The germline V gene encodes CDR1 LNHDA and CDR2 SQIVND (reference sequence). V lost 6 bases and J lost 11; bases outside the gene matches: 6.

The rearrangement joins TRBV4-1 to TRBJ1-2, with D possibly TRBD1 on 6 matching bases. The CDR3 loop spans 15 amino acids. Germline V gene sequence: CDR1 MGHRA, CDR2 YSYEKL. V lost 4 bases and J 6 bases, leaving 18 bases between the germline ends. CDR3 in DNA: TGCGCCAGCAGCCTCGACCCAGGGGCTAGGAATGGCTACACCTTC. As protein: CASSLDPGARNGYTF.

This clone qualifies as medium-sized (0.01 to 0.1%). This sequence joins TRBV27 and TRBJ1-5; 9 bases are shared with TRBD1. The CDR3 is made up of 15 amino acids. Germline loops: CDR1 MNHEY, CDR2 SMNVEV (reference sequence). The V and J ends lost 5 bases and 6 bases, in that order; junction bases with no gene match: 8. The CDR3 bases are TGTGCCAGCAGTCCCGGTGGGACAGGGAGTCAGCCCCAGCATTTT. Translating gives CASSPGGTGSQPQHF.

The chain employs TRBV14 and TRBJ1-3, with D perhaps matching TRBD1 (5 bases). The V end lost 6 bases, the J end lost 4 bases, and 13 bases lay between the germline ends. CDR1 SGHDN and CDR2 FVKESK come from the germline V gene. The CDR3 loop spans 14 amino acids. CDR3 bases: TGTGCCAGCAGAAGGGGACCGCGAGGAAACACCATATATTTT. This codes for CASRRGPRGNTIYF.

The CDR3 here is CASSHSGGGLDTQYF. The CDR3 DNA is TGTGCCAGCAGCCATTCAGGAGGGGGGTTGGATACGCAGTATTTT. This chain links TRBV7-2 with TRBJ2-3; D may correspond to TRBD1 or TRBD2 (6 bases each). V dropped 5 bases and J dropped 6 bases, with 18 bases sitting between them. CDR1 and CDR2 (germline): SGHTA, FQGNSA. The CDR3 length is 15 residues.

The CDR3 sequence is CASRAVKGELFF. The CDR3 coding sequence is TGCGCCAGCAGAGCTGTCAAAGGGGAGCTGTTTTTT. This rearrangement joins TRBV4-1 to TRBJ2-2; D uncertain. V lost 6 bases, J lost 8 bases, and 10 bases lay in between. Germline CDR1 MGHRA, CDR2 YSYEKL. The CDR3 is 12 amino acids.

The chain recombines TRBV19 with TRBJ1-1; D is ambiguous. The germline V gene encodes CDR1 LNHDA and CDR2 SQIVND (reference sequence). The V gene lost 10 bases and the J gene lost 4 bases, with 16 bases spanning the gap. CDR3 length equals 13 residues. The CDR3 nucleotides read TGTGCCACCTCGGCGGGAGAGGGCACTGAAGCTTTCTTT. Its protein product is CATSAGEGTEAFF.

V usage is TRBV6-6 and J usage is TRBJ1-2; D remains unclear. CDR1 and CDR2 (germline): MNHNY, SVGAGI (reference sequence). With 2 bases removed from V and 5 bases from J, the gap between germline ends came to 12 bases. This CDR3 region has 14 residues. CDR3 loop: CASSYQVPGYGYTF. The CDR3 nucleotides read TGTGCCAGCAGTTACCAAGTCCCGGGTTATGGCTACACCTTC.

This clone came up a few times. The chain recombines TRBV12-3 or TRBV12-4 with TRBJ2-7; 7 bases are a match to TRBD1. This CDR3 contains 13 residues. Germline trimming cut 5 bases from V and 5 bases from J; bases unmatched to any gene: 6. This CDR3 is CASSAGQVDEQYF. The CDR3, as DNA: TGTGCCAGCAGTGCTGGACAGGTGGACGAGCAGTACTTC.

V gene TRBV27 combines with J gene TRBJ1-1, with TRBD1 as a possible D gene (6 bases). The CDR3 has 14 residues. V was shortened by 4 bases and J by 4 bases, with 13 bases between the two germline ends. CDR1 is MNHEY and CDR2 is SMNVEV in the germline V gene (reference sequence). In DNA, the CDR3 is TGTGCCAGCAGTTCGATCTCGGGGGCCACTGAAGCTTTCTTT. This translates into CASSSISGATEAFF.

In its sample, this clone was seen a few times. The chain combines TRBV19 with TRBJ2-7; TRBD2 is a possible D gene (6 bases). CDR3 size: 13 residues. Germline CDR1 LNHDA, CDR2 SQIVND (reference sequence). Trimming pared 3 bases from V and 5 bases from J, leaving 11 bases between. CDR3 coding DNA: TGTGCCAGTAGTATTAGCGGTGCCGACGAGCAGTACTTC. The encoded protein is CASSISGADEQYF.

This clone was recorded only once. V is TRBV7-7 and J is TRBJ2-3; D might be TRBD2 (6 bases). Germline-derived CDR1 and CDR2 are SSHAT and FNYEAQ (reference sequence). Trimming removed 1 base at V and 8 bases at J, with 16 bases between. CDR3 length equals 15 residues. As DNA, the CDR3 is TGTGCCAGCAGCTTAGTTAGCGGCGAGCAGGGTACGCAGTATTTT. Translation gives CASSLVSGEQGTQYF.

This chain joins TRBV7-8 and TRBJ1-5; D gene uncertain. This CDR3 comprises 15 residues. Trimming took off 1 base at V and 1 base at J, with 8 bases between the two ends. The germline V gene has CDR1 SGHVS and CDR2 FQNEAQ. The CDR3 nucleotides read TGTGCCAGCAGCTTAGGGACGGGGAGCAATCAGCCCCAGCATTTT. This encodes CASSLGTGSNQPQHF.

The chain combines TRBV7-9 with TRBJ1-5, with D perhaps TRBD1 (6 bases). The CDR3 contains 16 residues. Germline V CDR1 and CDR2: SEHNR, FQNEAQ (reference sequence). V was cut by 0 bases and J by 1 base, with 10 bases left in between. The CDR3 sequence: CASSLAGRGSNQPQHF. CDR3 DNA sequence: TGTGCCAGCAGCTTAGCGGGGAGGGGGAGCAATCAGCCCCAGCATTTT. The full variable domain, rest sourced from reference TRBV7-9 and TRBJ1-5, is DTGVSQNPRHKITKRGQNVTFRCDPISEHNRLYWYRQTLGQGPEFLTYFQNEAQLEKSRLLSDRFSAERPKGSFSTLEIQRTEQGDSAMYLCASSLAGRGSNQPQHFGDGTRLSIL.

The chain carries TRBV10-3 and TRBJ2-7, with 7 bases that match TRBD1. Germline V lookup: CDR1 ENHRY, CDR2 SYGVKD. CDR3 size: 13 residues. The ends lost 6 bases at V and 4 bases at J; junction bases unmatched: 6. CDR3 amino acids: CAIRSRDSYEQYF. Here the CDR3 DNA reads TGTGCCATCAGGTCCCGGGACAGTTACGAGCAGTACTTC.